The 9 T cell receptor beta chains below all came from one sample that was sequenced in a study of T-cell reconstitution after alpha-beta-depleted transplantation in children. Study observations and caveats: T-cell numbers and diversity, one year after transplant, stemmed largely from T cells that were newly produced.

For these TCRs, the target antigens are not known. Unique molecular identifiers were incorporated when the TCRbeta library was constructed. From the PCR reads, TCRdb called clonotypes with MiXCR, one entry per CDR3 protein. The repertoire holds about 300,000 distinct CDR3 sequences, with roughly 7.8% as singletons. This specimen consisted of peripheral blood, obtained 360 days after TCRalphabeta/CD19-depleted stem cell transplant. All receptors come from a female patient between 2 and 15 years old who had a stem cell transplant for Fanconi anemia, so the T cells may come from the graft donor.

This clonotype was seen repeatedly, ten times or more. V is TRBV2 and J is TRBJ1-3, with 7 positions matching TRBD1. This CDR3 comprises 15 residues. V was pared by 6 bases and J by 2 bases, with 7 bases of the junction left unmatched. From germline, CDR1 is SNHLY and CDR2 FYNNEI. The chain's CDR3 is CASSLGQNTGNTIYF. DNA of the CDR3: TGTGCCAGCAGCTTGGGACAGAACACTGGAAACACCATATATTTT.

This clonotype was picked up many times. Germline and junction disagree at one end, which may indicate a read error. The V gene is TRBV5-6, the J gene TRBJ2-3; D is unresolved. The CDR3 covers 13 residues. Germline V CDR1 and CDR2: SGHDT, YYEEEE. The CDR3 loop reads CASSLGFIDTQYF. The CDR3 region has the DNA TGTGCCAGCAGTTTGGGATTTATAGATACGCAGTATTTT.

This chain connects TRBV27 to TRBJ2-2, with 11 bases fitting TRBD2. CDR3 length: 19 amino acids. With 3 bases clipped from V and 0 bases from J, the junction kept 9 bases outside the gene matches. The germline CDR1 and CDR2 sequences are MNHEY and SMNVEV (reference sequence). CDR3 in DNA: TGTGCCAGCAGTTTGTTACTAGCGGGAGCACCCCCGAACACCGGGGAGCTGTTTTTT. This encodes CASSLLLAGAPPNTGELFF.

This clonotype was seen a handful of times. The chain combines TRBV28 with TRBJ2-3; D is unresolved. Germline CDR1 is MDHEN and CDR2 is SYDVKM. Trimming cost V 6 bases and J 1 base, with 14 bases left between them. The CDR3 extends over 15 amino acids. CDR3 nucleotide sequence: TGTGCCAGCAGCCTGATCCAGCTGGGCACAGATACGCAGTATTTT. Translated: CASSLIQLGTDTQYF.

The sample holds many counts of this clonotype. This rearrangement joins TRBV9 to TRBJ2-7; 11 bases map to TRBD2. With V trimmed by 2 bases and J by 5 bases, 9 bases remained unmatched. Germline V lookup: CDR1 SGDLS, CDR2 YYNGEE. There are 16 residues in the CDR3. Here the CDR3 DNA reads TGTGCCAGCAGCGTGGTCATAGCGGGGGGGCTGGACGAGCAGTACTTC. Translating it yields CASSVVIAGGLDEQYF.

The chain couples TRBV11-2 to TRBJ2-5; D is possibly TRBD1 (5 bases). Germline CDR1 and CDR2: SGHAT and FQNNGV. Trimming shortened V by 3 bases and J by 6 bases, and 14 bases separated the two germline ends. The length of the CDR3 is 14 residues. This CDR3 is CASSFRQPQKTQYF. The CDR3 nucleotides are TGTGCCAGCAGCTTTAGACAGCCTCAAAAGACCCAGTACTTC.

This clonotype was recorded a few times. The chain links TRBV20-1 to TRBJ2-1; TRBD1 matches 9 bases. The CDR3 spans 14 residues. Trimming at V came to 6 bases and at J to 7 bases, leaving 10 bases not matched to a gene. Germline loops: CDR1 DFQATT, CDR2 SNEGSKA (reference sequence). In DNA, the CDR3 is TGCAGTGCAAGTAACAGGGGGCCTTGGAATGAGCAGTTCTTC. This sequence encodes CSASNRGPWNEQFF.

This clonotype was seen a few times. This chain uses TRBV20-1 with TRBJ2-7; TRBD2 agrees at 8 bases. Germline V gene data show CDR1 as DFQATT and CDR2 as SNEGSKA (reference sequence). This CDR3 spans 13 amino acids. Trimming took 6 bases from V and 2 from J; bases not matched to a gene: 6. The CDR3 loop reads CSAELADPYEQYV. CDR3 bases: TGCAGTGCGGAACTAGCGGACCCCTACGAGCAGTACGTC.

The gene calls are TRBV9 and TRBJ1-2; D unclear. The V and J ends lost 0 bases and 3 bases respectively, with 9 bases between them. CDR3 length: 14 amino acids. Germline CDR1 and CDR2: SGDLS and YYNGEE. This CDR3 is CASSVGRTHYGYTF. CDR3 coding DNA: TGTGCCAGCAGCGTAGGGCGGACTCACTATGGCTACACCTTC. The variable domain in full, with the rest retrieved from reference TRBV9 and TRBJ1-2, is DSGVTQTPKHLITATGQRVTLRCSPRSGDLSVYWYQQSLDQGLQFLIQYYNGEERAKGNILERFSAQQFPDLHSELNLSSLELGDSALYFCASSVGRTHYGYTFGSGTRLTVV.